The T cell receptor beta chain described here comes from a study of blood T cell repertoires in COVID-19. About the research overall: Some COVID-19 samples were acute and others convalescent; all came from the United States, Italy and Spain.

This clone was detected only a few times. CDR3 size: 15 residues. Germline V CDR1 and CDR2: SQVTM, ANQGSEA. Trimming stripped 0 bases from V and 0 bases from J, with 11 bases between. The cohort comprised adults aged 18 to 89 years residing in 20 to 30 US areas. Participants reported their clinical history, and cohort assignment relied on those reports. Original analysis: For nucleated cells, counts were estimated from reference gene primer amplification. The assay was immunoSEQ multiplex PCR, and TCRdb's table has in-frame clones only and misses some. The V and J calls and clone size were taken over from that table, and D and trimming were inferred from the DNA. The sample has a few hundred thousand clones, over 80% seen once.

The V call is TRBV29-1, the J call TRBJ1-1; TRBD1 might be the D (5 bases). This TCR came from a human donor in a cohort exposed to, infected with or recovered from COVID-19 (not recorded which). The donor label of this sample is uncertain. Sequenced: PBMCs or T cells enriched from blood (not recorded which). CDR3 amino acids: CSVEEQRTMNTEAFF. The CDR3, as DNA: TGCAGCGTTGAAGAACAGAGGACAATGAACACTGAAGCTTTCTTT.